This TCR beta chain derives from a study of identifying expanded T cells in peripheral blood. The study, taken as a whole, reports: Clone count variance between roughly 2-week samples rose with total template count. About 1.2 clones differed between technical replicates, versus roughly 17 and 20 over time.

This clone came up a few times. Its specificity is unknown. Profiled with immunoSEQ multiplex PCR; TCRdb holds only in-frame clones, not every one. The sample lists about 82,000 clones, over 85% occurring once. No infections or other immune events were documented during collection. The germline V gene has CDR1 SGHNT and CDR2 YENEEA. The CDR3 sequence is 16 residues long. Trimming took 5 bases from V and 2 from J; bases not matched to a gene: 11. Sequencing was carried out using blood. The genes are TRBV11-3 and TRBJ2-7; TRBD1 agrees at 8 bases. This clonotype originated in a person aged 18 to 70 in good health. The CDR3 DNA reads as TGTGCCAGCAGCCAAGGCGGGGCACAGGGGGCCTACGAGCAGTACTTC. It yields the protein CASSQGGAQGAYEQYF.